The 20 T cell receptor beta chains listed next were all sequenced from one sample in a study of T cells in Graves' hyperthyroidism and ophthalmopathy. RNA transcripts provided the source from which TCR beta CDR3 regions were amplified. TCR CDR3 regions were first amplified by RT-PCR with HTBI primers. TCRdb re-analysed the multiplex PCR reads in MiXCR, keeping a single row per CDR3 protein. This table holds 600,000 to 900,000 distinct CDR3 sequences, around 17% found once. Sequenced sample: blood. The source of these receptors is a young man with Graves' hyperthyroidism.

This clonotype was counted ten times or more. The CDR3 DNA reads TGTGCCATCAGTCCCGGGGGCCTGAACAATGAGCAGTTCTTC. It encodes CAISPGGLNNEQFF. The rearrangement joins TRBV10-3 to TRBJ2-1; either TRBD1 or TRBD2 may supply D (6 bases each). The CDR3 has 14 amino acids. Trimming removed 5 bases at V and 5 bases at J, with 13 bases between. CDR1 and CDR2 from the germline V gene are ENHRY and SYGVKD.

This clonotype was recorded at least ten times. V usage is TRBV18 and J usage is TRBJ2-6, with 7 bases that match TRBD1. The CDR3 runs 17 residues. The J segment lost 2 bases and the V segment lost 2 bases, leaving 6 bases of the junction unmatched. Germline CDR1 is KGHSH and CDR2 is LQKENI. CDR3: CASSPLQGTPGANVLTF. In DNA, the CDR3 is TGTGCCAGCTCACCATTACAGGGGACCCCTGGGGCCAACGTCCTGACTTTC.

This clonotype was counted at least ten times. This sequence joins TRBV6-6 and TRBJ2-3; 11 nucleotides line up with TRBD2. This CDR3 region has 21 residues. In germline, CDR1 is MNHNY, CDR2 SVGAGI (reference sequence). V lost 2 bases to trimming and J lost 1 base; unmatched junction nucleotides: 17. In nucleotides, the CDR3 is TGTGCCAGCAGTTACCCTGCGGGGACTAGCGGAAATCAAATGGGCACAGATACGCAGTATTTT. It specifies CASSYPAGTSGNQMGTDTQYF.

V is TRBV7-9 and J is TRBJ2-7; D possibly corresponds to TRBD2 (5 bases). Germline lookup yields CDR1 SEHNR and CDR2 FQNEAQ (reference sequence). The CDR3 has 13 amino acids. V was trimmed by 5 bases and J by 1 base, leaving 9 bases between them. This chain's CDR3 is CASSHGDSYEQYF. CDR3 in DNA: TGTGCCAGCAGCCACGGGGATTCCTACGAGCAGTACTTC. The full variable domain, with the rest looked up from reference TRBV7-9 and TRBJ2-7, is DTGVSQNPRHKITKRGQNVTFRCDPISEHNRLYWYRQTLGQGPEFLTYFQNEAQLEKSRLLSDRFSAERPKGSFSTLEIQRTEQGDSAMYLCASSHGDSYEQYFGPGTRLTVT.

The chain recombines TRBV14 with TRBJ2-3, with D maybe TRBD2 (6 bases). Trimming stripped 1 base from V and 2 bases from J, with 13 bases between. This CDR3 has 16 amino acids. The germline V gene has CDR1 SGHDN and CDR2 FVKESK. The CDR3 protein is CASSQGRDFHTDTQYF. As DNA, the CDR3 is TGTGCCAGCAGCCAAGGACGGGACTTCCACACAGATACGCAGTATTTT. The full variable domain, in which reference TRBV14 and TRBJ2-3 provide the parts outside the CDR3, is EAGVTQFPSHSVIEKGQTVTLRCDPISGHDNLYWYRRVMGKEIKFLLHFVKESKQDESGMPNNRFLAERTGGTYSTLKVQPAELEDSGVYFCASSQGRDFHTDTQYFGPGTRLTVL.

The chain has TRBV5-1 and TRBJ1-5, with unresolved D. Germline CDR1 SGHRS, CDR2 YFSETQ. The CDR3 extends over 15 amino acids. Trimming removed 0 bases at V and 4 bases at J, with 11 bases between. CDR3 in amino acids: CASSLEPGQNQPQHF. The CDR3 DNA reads TGCGCCAGCAGCTTGGAGCCAGGCCAAAATCAGCCCCAGCATTTT.

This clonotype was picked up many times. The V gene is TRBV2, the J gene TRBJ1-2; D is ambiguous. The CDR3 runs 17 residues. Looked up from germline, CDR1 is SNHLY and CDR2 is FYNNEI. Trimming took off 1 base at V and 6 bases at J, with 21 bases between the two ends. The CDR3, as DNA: TGTGCCAGCAGTGAAGAAGGTCCAGTCGTAAAGAGAGATGGCTACACCTTC. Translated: CASSEEGPVVKRDGYTF.

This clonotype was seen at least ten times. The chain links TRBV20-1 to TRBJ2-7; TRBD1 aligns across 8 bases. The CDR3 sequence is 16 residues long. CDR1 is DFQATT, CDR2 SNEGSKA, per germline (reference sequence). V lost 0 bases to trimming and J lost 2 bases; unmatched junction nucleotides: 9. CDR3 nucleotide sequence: TGCAGTGCTAGAGATAGACGGACAGGGTCTACCTACGAGCAGTACTTC. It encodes CSARDRRTGSTYEQYF.

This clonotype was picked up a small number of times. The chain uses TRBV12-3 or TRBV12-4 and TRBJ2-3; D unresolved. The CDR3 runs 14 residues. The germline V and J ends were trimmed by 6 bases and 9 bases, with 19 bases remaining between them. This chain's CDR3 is CASSPSGFFTTQYF. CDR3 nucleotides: TGTGCCAGCAGCCCCTCCGGCTTCTTTACCACGCAGTATTTT.

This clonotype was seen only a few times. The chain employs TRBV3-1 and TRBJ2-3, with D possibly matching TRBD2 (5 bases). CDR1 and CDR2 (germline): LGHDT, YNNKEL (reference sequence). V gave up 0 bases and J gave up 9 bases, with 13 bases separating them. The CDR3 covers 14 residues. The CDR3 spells CASSQEPSTRTQYF. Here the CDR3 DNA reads TGTGCCAGCAGCCAAGAGCCTAGCACGAGAACGCAGTATTTT.

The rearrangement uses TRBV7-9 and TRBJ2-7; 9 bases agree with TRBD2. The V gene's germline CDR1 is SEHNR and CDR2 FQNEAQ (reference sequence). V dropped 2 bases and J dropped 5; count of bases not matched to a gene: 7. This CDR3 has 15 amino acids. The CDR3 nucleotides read TGTGCCAGCAGCTTAATTAGCGGGAGTCTGGACGAGCAGTACTTC. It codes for CASSLISGSLDEQYF.

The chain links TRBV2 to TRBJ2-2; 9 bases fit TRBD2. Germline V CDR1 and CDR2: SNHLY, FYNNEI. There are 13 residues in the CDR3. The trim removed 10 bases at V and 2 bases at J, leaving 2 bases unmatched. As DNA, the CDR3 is TGTGCCATGACTAGCGGTAACACCGGGGAGCTGTTTTTT. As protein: CAMTSGNTGELFF.

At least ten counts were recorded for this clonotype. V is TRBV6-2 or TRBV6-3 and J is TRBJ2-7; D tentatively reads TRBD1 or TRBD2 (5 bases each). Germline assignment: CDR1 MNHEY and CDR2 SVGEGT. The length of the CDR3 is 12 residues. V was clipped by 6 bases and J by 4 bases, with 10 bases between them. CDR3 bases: TGTGCCAGCAGCCAGTGGGGGTACGAGCAGTACTTC. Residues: CASSQWGYEQYF.

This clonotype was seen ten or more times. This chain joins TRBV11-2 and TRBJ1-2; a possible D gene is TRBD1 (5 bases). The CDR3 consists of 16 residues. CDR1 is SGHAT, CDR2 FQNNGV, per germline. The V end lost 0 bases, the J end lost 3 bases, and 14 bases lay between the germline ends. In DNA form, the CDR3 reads TGTGCCAGCAGCTTAGATCGGAGGCAGGGTGACTATGGCTACACCTTC. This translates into CASSLDRRQGDYGYTF.

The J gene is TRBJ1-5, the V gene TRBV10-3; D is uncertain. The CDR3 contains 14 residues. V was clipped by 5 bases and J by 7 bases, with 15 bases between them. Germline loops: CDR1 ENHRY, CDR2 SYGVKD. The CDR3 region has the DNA TGTGCCATCAGTAAAGAGGCCAGAGGCCAGCCCCAGCATTTT. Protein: CAISKEARGQPQHF.

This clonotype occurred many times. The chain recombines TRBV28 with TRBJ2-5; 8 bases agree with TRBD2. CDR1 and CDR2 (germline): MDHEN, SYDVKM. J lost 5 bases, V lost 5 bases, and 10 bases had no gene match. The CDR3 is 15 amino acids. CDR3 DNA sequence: TGTGCCAGCAGTGACTTGAGCGGGAGTGGGGAGACCCAGTACTTC. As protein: CASSDLSGSGETQYF.

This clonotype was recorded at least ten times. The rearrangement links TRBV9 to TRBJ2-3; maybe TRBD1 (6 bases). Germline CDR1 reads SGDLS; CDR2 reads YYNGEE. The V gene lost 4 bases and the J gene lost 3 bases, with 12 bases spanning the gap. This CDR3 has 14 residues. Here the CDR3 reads CASSYRDTTDTQYF. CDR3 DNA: TGTGCCAGCAGCTACAGGGATACGACAGATACGCAGTATTTT.

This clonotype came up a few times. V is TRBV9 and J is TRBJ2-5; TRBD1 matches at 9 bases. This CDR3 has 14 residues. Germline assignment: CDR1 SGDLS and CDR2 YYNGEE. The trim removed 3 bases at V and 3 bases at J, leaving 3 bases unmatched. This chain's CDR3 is CASSATGGKETQYF. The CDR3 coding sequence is TGTGCCAGCAGCGCGACAGGGGGGAAAGAGACCCAGTACTTC.

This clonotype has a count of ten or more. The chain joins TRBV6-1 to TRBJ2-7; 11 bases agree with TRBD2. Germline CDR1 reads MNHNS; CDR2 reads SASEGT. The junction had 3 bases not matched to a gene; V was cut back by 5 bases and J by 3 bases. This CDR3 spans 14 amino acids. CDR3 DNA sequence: TGTGCCAGCAGTCGGACTAGCGGGTACTACGAGCAGTACTTC. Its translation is CASSRTSGYYEQYF.

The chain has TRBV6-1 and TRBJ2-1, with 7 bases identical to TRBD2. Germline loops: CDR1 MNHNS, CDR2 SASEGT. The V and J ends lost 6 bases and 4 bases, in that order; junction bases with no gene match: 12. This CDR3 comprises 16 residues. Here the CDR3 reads CASSSTSSYEYNEQFF. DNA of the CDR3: TGTGCCAGCAGCTCGACTAGCTCCTACGAGTACAATGAGCAGTTCTTC.